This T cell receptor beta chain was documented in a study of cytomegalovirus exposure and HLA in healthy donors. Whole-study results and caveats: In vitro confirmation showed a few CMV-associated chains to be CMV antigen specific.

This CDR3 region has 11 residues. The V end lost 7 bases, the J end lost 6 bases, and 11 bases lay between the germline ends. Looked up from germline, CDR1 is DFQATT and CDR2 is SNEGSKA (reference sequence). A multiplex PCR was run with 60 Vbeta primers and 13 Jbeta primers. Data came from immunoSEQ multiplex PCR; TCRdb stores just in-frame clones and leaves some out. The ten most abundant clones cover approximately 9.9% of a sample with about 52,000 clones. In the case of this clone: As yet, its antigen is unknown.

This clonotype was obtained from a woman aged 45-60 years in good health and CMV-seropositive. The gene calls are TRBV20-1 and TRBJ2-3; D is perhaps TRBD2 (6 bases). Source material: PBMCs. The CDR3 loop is CSGGVSDTQYF. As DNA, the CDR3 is TGCAGTGGGGGGGTTTCTGATACGCAGTATTTT.